The next 18 T cell receptor beta chains were all read from a single sample in a study of blood T cell repertoires in COVID-19 (dated by TCRdb to the early 2020s). The library was produced with the immunoSEQ multiplex PCR assay. Drawn from immuneACCESS, this table holds only the in-frame rearrangements with V and J called that TCRdb kept. Clones are partly lost; checked studies trace under half to an unresolved V gene and leave the rest unexplained. The sample table holds roughly 81,000 clones, of which over 80% were seen once. Of the sample, around 2.1% is held by the ten largest clones. Source material: peripheral blood. These receptors originate from a woman in her seventies with acute or convalescent COVID-19.

This chain links TRBV10-3 with TRBJ1-6; a possible D gene is TRBD1 (6 bases). Germline lookup yields CDR1 ENHRY and CDR2 SYGVKD. The CDR3 has 13 residues. V was trimmed by 8 bases and J by 10 bases, leaving 15 bases between them. CDR3 region: CAIGQSVGSPLHF. CDR3 bases: TGTGCCATCGGACAGTCGGTGGGATCACCCCTCCACTTT.

The chain has TRBV27 and TRBJ1-2; D is perhaps TRBD1 (5 bases). Trimming pared 7 bases from V and 5 bases from J, leaving 14 bases between. Germline V gene data show CDR1 as MNHEY and CDR2 as SMNVEV (reference sequence). CDR3 length: 13 residues. The CDR3 nucleotides read TGTGCCAGCACAGGGCAACGTTCATATGGCTACACCTTC. Its translation: CASTGQRSYGYTF.

The chain is built from TRBV6-4 and TRBJ2-1; a possible D gene is TRBD2 (7 bases). V lost 2 bases, J lost 7 bases, and 12 bases lay in between. The CDR3 runs 14 residues. Germline V gene data show CDR1 as MRHNA and CDR2 as SNTAGT. The CDR3 sequence is CASSDGGRENEQFF. CDR3 nucleotide sequence: TGTGCCAGCAGTGACGGGGGGCGGGAGAATGAGCAGTTCTTC.

The rearrangement links TRBV5-1 to TRBJ1-2; possibly TRBD1 for D (5 bases). CDR3 length: 15 residues. Germline-derived CDR1 and CDR2 are SGHRS and YFSETQ. V dropped 5 bases and J dropped 9 bases, with 23 bases sitting between them. The CDR3 bases are TGCGCCAGCAGGCCCATCGCGACAGACCCCTCAAGCTACACCTTC. Translation: CASRPIATDPSSYTF. The full variable domain, completed using reference TRBV5-1 and TRBJ1-2, is KAGVTQTPRYLIKTRGQQVTLSCSPISGHRSVSWYQQTPGQGLQFLFEYFSETQRNKGNFPGRFSGRQFSNSRSEMNVSTLELGDSALYLCASRPIATDPSSYTFGSGTRLTVV.

V is TRBV7-9 and J is TRBJ1-1; no reliable D call. The ends were cut back, 4 bases at V and 5 bases at J, with 11 bases in the middle. CDR1 and CDR2 from the germline V gene are SEHNR and FQNEAQ (reference sequence). The CDR3 consists of 13 residues. The CDR3 DNA is TGTGCCAGCAGCTACGGACTGGGGACTGAAGCTTTCTTT. This gives the protein CASSYGLGTEAFF.

The chain recombines TRBV5-1 with TRBJ1-1; D gene uncertain. V lost 1 base to trimming and J lost 0 bases, with 7 bases between them. The germline CDR1 and CDR2 sequences are SGHRS and YFSETQ. This CDR3 is 14 amino acids long. Here the CDR3 DNA reads TGCGCCAGCAGCTTGACGGGGATGAACACTGAAGCTTTCTTT. This translates into CASSLTGMNTEAFF.

The rearrangement links TRBV5-1 to TRBJ1-1; 8 bases map to TRBD1. The CDR3 sequence is 14 residues long. Germline V CDR1 and CDR2: SGHRS, YFSETQ. The trim removed 4 bases at V and 3 bases at J, leaving 5 bases unmatched. The CDR3 DNA reads as TGCGCCAGCAGCGACAGGGGAATAGACACTGAAGCTTTCTTT. It is translated as CASSDRGIDTEAFF.

This sequence joins TRBV4-2 and TRBJ2-5; 9 bases agree with TRBD1. The CDR3 loop spans 16 amino acids. Germline V gene lookup returns CDR1 LGHNA and CDR2 YNFKEQ. The ends lost 4 bases at V and 1 base at J; junction bases unmatched: 7. The CDR3 nucleotides are TGTGCCAGCAGCCTAACCGGGACAGGGCCCCAAGAGACCCAGTACTTC. Residues: CASSLTGTGPQETQYF.

The V call is TRBV19, the J call TRBJ1-1; maybe TRBD1 (5 bases). The ends were cut back, 8 bases at V and 6 bases at J, with 19 bases in the middle. CDR3 length: 14 amino acids. Germline V lookup: CDR1 LNHDA, CDR2 SQIVND (reference sequence). CDR3: CASLIGTRYAEAFF. CDR3 nucleotide sequence: TGTGCCAGTCTAATAGGGACTCGGTACGCTGAAGCTTTCTTT.

CDR3 region: CASSGSSGGSTIHTDTQYF. The DNA of the CDR3 is TGTGCCAGCAGCGGTTCTAGCGGGGGGTCCACAATCCACACAGATACGCAGTATTTT. V usage is TRBV7-9 and J usage is TRBJ2-3, with 11 bases fitting TRBD2. Germline CDR1 reads SEHNR; CDR2 reads FQNEAQ (reference sequence). Germline trimming cut 5 bases from V and 2 bases from J; bases unmatched to any gene: 15. The CDR3 is made up of 19 amino acids.

This chain connects TRBV29-1 to TRBJ1-2, with TRBD1 identical over 7 bases. The CDR3 runs to 12 residues. V lost 6 bases to trimming and J lost 8 bases; unmatched junction nucleotides: 9. Germline CDR1 reads SQVTM; CDR2 reads ANQGSEA. Here the CDR3 reads CSVPVGQWGYTF. The DNA for the CDR3 is TGCAGCGTCCCGGTGGGACAGTGGGGCTACACCTTC. Looking up the rest from reference TRBV29-1 and TRBJ1-2 gives the full variable domain: SAVISQKPSRDICQRGTSLTIQCQVDSQVTMMFWYRQQPGQSLTLIATANQGSEATYESGFVIDKFPISRPNLTFSTLTVSNMSPEDSSIYLCSVPVGQWGYTFGSGTRLTVV.

The chain employs TRBV7-9 and TRBJ1-2, with D possibly being TRBD1 (6 bases). Deletions cut 5 bases from V and 8 bases from J, with 15 bases between. The CDR3 consists of 13 residues. Germline V gene data show CDR1 as SEHNR and CDR2 as FQNEAQ (reference sequence). This chain's CDR3 is CASSLNQGRGYTF. Written as DNA, the CDR3 is TGTGCCAGCAGCCTAAATCAGGGGCGCGGCTACACCTTC.

Written as DNA, the CDR3 is TGTGCCAGCAGCCCCATGGGAGGACTACAAGAGACCCAGTACTTC. Amino acids: CASSPMGGLQETQYF. This chain uses TRBV7-3 with TRBJ2-5; a possible D gene is TRBD2 (6 bases). This CDR3 has 15 amino acids. V lost 5 bases to trimming and J lost 2 bases, with 15 bases between them. The germline gives CDR1 SGHTA, CDR2 FQGTGA. The variable domain in full, with the rest retrieved from reference TRBV7-3 and TRBJ2-5, is GAGVSQTPSNKVTEKGKYVELRCDPISGHTALYWYRQSLGQGPEFLIYFQGTGAADDSGLPNDRFFAVRPEGSVSTLKIQRTERGDSAVYLCASSPMGGLQETQYFGPGTRLLVL.

The chain carries TRBV16 and TRBJ2-1; TRBD2 agrees at 9 bases. The germline gives CDR1 KGHSY, CDR2 FQNENV. The CDR3 sequence is 13 residues long. Trimming at V came to 4 bases and at J to 10 bases, leaving 5 bases not matched to a gene. Written as DNA, the CDR3 is TGTGCCAGCAGCCTAGGGCTAGCGGGGGAGCAGTTCTTC. Translating gives CASSLGLAGEQFF.

This clone was observed once. The chain links TRBV27 to TRBJ1-4; tentative D call: TRBD1 (5 bases). The CDR3 contains 16 residues. The ends were cut back, 4 bases at V and 0 bases at J, with 12 bases in the middle. Germline CDR1 and CDR2: MNHEY and SMNVEV (reference sequence). The CDR3 loop reads CASSSGVGATNEKLFF. CDR3 DNA sequence: TGTGCCAGCAGTTCGGGTGTAGGGGCAACTAATGAAAAACTGTTTTTT. The full variable domain, with the rest looked up from reference TRBV27 and TRBJ1-4, is EAQVTQNPRYLITVTGKKLTVTCSQNMNHEYMSWYRQDPGLGLRQIYYSMNVEVTDKGDVPEGYKVSRKEKRNFPLILESPSPNQTSLYFCASSSGVGATNEKLFFGSGTQLSVL.

This chain's CDR3 is CASSSISGTYEQYF. CDR3 coding DNA: TGTGCCAGCAGTAGCATATCGGGGACCTACGAGCAGTACTTC. The rearrangement links TRBV6-5 to TRBJ2-7, with D perhaps TRBD2 (5 bases). This CDR3 contains 14 residues. Between the trimmed V and J ends, which lost 5 bases and 2 bases, there was a span of 13 bases. Germline V gene sequence: CDR1 MNHEY, CDR2 SVGAGI.

This clone was seen a handful of times. The V call is TRBV7-9, the J call TRBJ2-7, with D unresolved. CDR3 length: 12 amino acids. Germline V CDR1 and CDR2: SEHNR, FQNEAQ (reference sequence). Trimming removed 5 bases from V and 2 bases from J, with 7 bases in between. The CDR3 DNA sequence: TGTGCCAGCAGCCTTCGTACCTACGAGCAGTACTTC. Translating it yields CASSLRTYEQYF.

The chain carries TRBV16 and TRBJ2-7; D is possibly TRBD2 (5 bases). Germline V gives CDR1 KGHSY, CDR2 FQNENV. The CDR3 has 16 amino acids. The germline V and J ends were trimmed by 4 bases and 3 bases, with 19 bases remaining between them. The CDR3 here is CASSPMSGSSSYEQYF. CDR3 nucleotide sequence: TGTGCCAGCAGCCCCATGAGCGGAAGCAGTAGCTACGAGCAGTACTTC. The full variable domain, with the rest looked up from reference TRBV16 and TRBJ2-7, is GEEVAQTPKHLVRGEGQKAKLYCAPIKGHSYVFWYQQVLKNEFKFLISFQNENVFDETGMPKERFSAKCLPNSPCSLEIQATKLEDSAVYFCASSPMSGSSSYEQYFGPGTRLTVT.